The clone carrying this T cell receptor (beta chain) rates as large. Antigen specificity is unknown. This entry comes from a study of CD4 T cell repertoires in COVID-19. Broader study findings: Two or all three memory subsets shared several highly expanded SARS-CoV-2-reactive clonotypes. SARS-CoV and/or HKU1 spike cultures shared between 7 and 25% of SARS-CoV-2 clonotypes.

Some clones are missing from TCRdb's copy, which holds only in-frame ones; the method was immunoSEQ multiplex PCR. In the table there are approximately 500 clones, 22% of which are singletons. CFSE-labeled cells were stimulated with autologous monocytes plus recombinant SARS-CoV-2 spike or nucleoprotein. Donors had recovered from mild-to-severe COVID-19. Each stimulated subset culture started from some 5x10^5 cells. Sequences were derived from central memory CD4+ T cells, cultured in vitro, sampled after recovery from COVID-19. This clonotype originated in a human donor who had COVID-19.

CDR3 sequence reads: CASKRGMNTEAFF. Here the CDR3 DNA reads TGTGCCAGCAAGAGGGGGATGAACACTGAAGCTTTCTTT. This chain connects TRBV7-2 to TRBJ1-1; D is possibly TRBD1 (6 bases). The CDR3 spans 13 residues. Germline CDR1 SGHTA, CDR2 FQGNSA. V was shortened by 7 bases and J by 0 bases, with 9 bases between the two germline ends. Based on the CDR3 plus reference TRBV7-2 and TRBJ1-1, the full variable domain is GAGVSQSPSNKVTEKGKDVELRCDPISGHTALYWYRQSLGQGLEFLIYFQGNSAPDKSGLPSDRFSAERTGGSVSTLTIQRTQQEDSAVYLCASKRGMNTEAFFGQGTRLTVV.